These T cell receptor beta chains were read from a single sample in a study of cytomegalovirus exposure and HLA in healthy donors. Sequenced by immunoSEQ multiplex PCR; TCRdb stores in-frame clones only, minus some. The repertoire consists of about 200,000 clones, with around four fifths occurring once and the leading ten covering 6% to 8%. The material sequenced was PBMCs. The receptors stem from a woman in her forties or fifties in good health and CMV-seropositive. The CDR3 runs from the conserved cysteine through the conserved F or W. D genes are given only for firm matches. Not every row has a clone size; where given, it reads once, few, many or a size class.

size: few
V: TRBV28
J: TRBJ2-3
D: -
CDR3: CASSLPTRGTDTQYF
DNA: TGTGCCAGCAGTTTACCTACTCGAGGCACAGATACGCAGTATTTT

size: -
V: TRBV4-3
J: TRBJ1-2
D: TRBD1
CDR3: CASSQQQGAGVYGYTF
DNA: TGCGCCAGCAGCCAGCAACAGGGGGCGGGGGTCTATGGCTACACCTTC

size: -
V: TRBV6-6
J: TRBJ2-1
D: TRBD2
CDR3: CASSYHTGRNAEQFF
DNA: TGTGCCAGCAGTTACCATACCGGGAGGAATGCTGAGCAGTTCTTC

size: -
V: TRBV30
J: TRBJ2-3
D: -
CDR3: CAWSVRRDSDTQYF
DNA: TGTGCCTGGAGTGTCAGGCGGGATTCAGATACGCAGTATTTT

size: -
V: TRBV7-9
J: TRBJ2-7
D: -
CDR3: CSSSLGQLTDYEQYF
DNA: TGTTCCAGCAGCTTAGGACAGCTTACGGATTACGAGCAGTACTTC

size: once
V: TRBV7-3
J: TRBJ2-7
D: TRBD2
CDR3: CASSTGLAGDEQYF
DNA: TGTGCCAGCAGCACGGGACTAGCAGGCGACGAGCAGTACTTC

size: few
V: TRBV6-5
J: TRBJ1-2
D: -
CDR3: CASSYLLMSGYTF
DNA: TGTGCCAGCAGTTACCTCCTAATGTCTGGCTACACCTTC

size: -
V: TRBV6-5
J: TRBJ1-4
D: -
CDR3: CASSYSPPVGGEKLFF
DNA: TGTGCCAGCAGTTACTCCCCTCCTGTGGGGGGGGAAAAACTGTTTTTT

size: once
V: TRBV7-9
J: TRBJ2-2
D: TRBD1
CDR3: CASSDTPQGAQAGELFF
DNA: TGTGCCAGCAGCGATACCCCACAGGGGGCGCAAGCCGGGGAGCTGTTTTTT

size: -
V: TRBV28
J: TRBJ1-6
D: -
CDR3: CASSFSGRVSSPLHF
DNA: TGTGCCAGCAGTTTTTCGGGCAGGGTCAGTTCACCCCTCCACTTT

size: -
V: TRBV2
J: TRBJ2-5
D: TRBD1
CDR3: CASSETTGGSTPGRAAQETQYF
DNA: TGTGCCAGCAGTGAGACGACAGGGGGCTCCACCCCAGGGAGAGCGGCCCAAGAGACCCAGTACTTC

size: -
V: TRBV7-9
J: TRBJ1-2
D: TRBD1
CDR3: CSSSYRDSSVGYTF
DNA: TGTTCCAGCAGTTACCGGGACAGCTCTGTTGGCTACACCTTC

size: -
V: TRBV29-1
J: TRBJ2-3
D: TRBD2
CDR3: CSVEEREWDTQYF
DNA: TGCAGCGTTGAAGAGCGGGAGTGGGATACGCAGTATTTT

size: -
V: TRBV5-5
J: TRBJ1-2
D: TRBD1
CDR3: CASSLRTGYYGYTF
DNA: TGTGCCAGCAGCCTGAGGACAGGTTACTATGGCTACACCTTC

size: -
V: TRBV19
J: TRBJ2-2
D: TRBD1
CDR3: CASSIDRTGGTGELFF
DNA: TGTGCCAGTAGTATAGATAGGACAGGGGGCACCGGGGAGCTGTTTTTT

size: -
V: TRBV25-1
J: TRBJ2-7
D: TRBD1
CDR3: CASRGQGVSYF
DNA: TGTGCCAGCAGGGGACAGGGAGTATCGTACTTC

size: -
V: TRBV7-5
J: TRBJ2-7
D: -
CDR3: CVRSFTGGKYF
DNA: TGTGTCAGAAGCTTCACAGGGGGCAAGTACTTC

size: -
V: TRBV2
J: TRBJ1-4
D: -
CDR3: CASNTGPHEKLFF
DNA: TGTGCCAGCAATACAGGGCCACATGAAAAACTGTTTTTT

size: once
V: TRBV19
J: TRBJ2-7
D: -
CDR3: CASSINWSGYEQYF
DNA: TGTGCCAGTAGTATTAATTGGTCAGGGTACGAGCAGTACTTC

size: -
V: TRBV6-6
J: TRBJ2-1
D: -
CDR3: CASSQSGVSYNEQFF
DNA: TGTGCCAGCAGCCAAAGCGGTGTAAGCTACAATGAGCAGTTCTTC

size: -
V: TRBV27
J: TRBJ2-5
D: TRBD2
CDR3: CASIGREGGETQYF
DNA: TGTGCCAGCATTGGGCGGGAGGGTGGAGAGACCCAGTACTTC

size: -
V: TRBV7-6
J: TRBJ2-5
D: TRBD1
CDR3: CASSLRTGETQYF
DNA: TGTGCCAGCAGCCTCCGGACAGGAGAGACCCAGTACTTC

size: -
V: TRBV4-3
J: TRBJ2-4
D: -
CDR3: CASSQDRLQIAKNIQYF
DNA: TGCGCCAGCAGCCAAGATCGGCTACAGATAGCCAAAAACATTCAGTACTTC

size: -
V: TRBV7-9
J: TRBJ2-7
D: TRBD1
CDR3: CASSKGGDRDSYEQYF
DNA: TGTGCCAGCAGCAAGGGGGGGGACAGGGACTCCTACGAGCAGTACTTC

size: -
V: TRBV28
J: TRBJ1-5
D: -
CDR3: CASRRGRVSNQPQHF
DNA: TGTGCCAGCAGACGAGGGCGGGTTAGCAATCAGCCCCAGCATTTT

size: -
V: TRBV5-5
J: TRBJ1-4
D: TRBD1
CDR3: CASSRQGAGPGGNEKLFF
DNA: TGTGCCAGCAGCCGACAGGGCGCTGGTCCCGGGGGTAATGAAAAACTGTTTTTT

size: -
V: TRBV7-3
J: TRBJ1-1
D: -
CDR3: CASSRVLNTEAFF
DNA: TGTGCCAGCAGCCGGGTCCTGAACACTGAAGCTTTCTTT

size: -
V: TRBV19
J: TRBJ2-5
D: -
CDR3: CASSIGLIQTQYF
DNA: TGTGCCAGTAGTATAGGGCTTATCCAGACCCAGTACTTC

size: -
V: TRBV10-1
J: TRBJ1-1
D: -
CDR3: CASSRDSNTEAFF
DNA: TGCGCCAGCAGCCGGGACTCCAACACTGAAGCTTTCTTT

size: -
V: TRBV6-5
J: TRBJ2-3
D: TRBD2
CDR3: CASSRRGAVDTQYF
DNA: TGTGCCAGCAGCCGGCGGGGGGCGGTAGATACGCAGTATTTT

size: -
V: TRBV11-2
J: TRBJ1-2
D: -
CDR3: CASSPTGEHYGYTF
DNA: TGTGCCAGCAGCCCCACAGGAGAGCACTATGGCTACACCTTC

size: -
V: TRBV2
J: TRBJ2-6
D: -
CDR3: CASSGRDSGANVLTF
DNA: TGTGCCAGCAGTGGCAGGGACTCTGGGGCCAACGTCCTGACTTTC

size: once
V: TRBV28
J: TRBJ2-3
D: TRBD2
CDR3: CASSGPSGGNTQYF
DNA: TGTGCCAGCAGTGGTCCCAGCGGGGGTAATACGCAGTATTTT

size: -
V: TRBV19
J: TRBJ1-2
D: TRBD1
CDR3: CASSTPGTGYYGYTF
DNA: TGTGCCAGTAGTACTCCCGGGACAGGGTACTATGGCTACACCTTC

size: few
V: TRBV5-4
J: TRBJ1-1
D: -
CDR3: CASSLEPPRANTEAFF
DNA: TGTGCCAGCAGCTTGGAACCGCCGAGGGCGAACACTGAAGCTTTCTTT

size: once
V: TRBV19
J: TRBJ2-3
D: -
CDR3: CASSMGGLSAGDTQYF
DNA: TGTGCCAGTAGTATGGGGGGACTCTCCGCGGGAGATACGCAGTATTTT

size: -
V: TRBV7-3
J: TRBJ2-2
D: TRBD2
CDR3: CASSLYGTRGGELFF
DNA: TGTGCCAGCAGCTTATATGGGACTAGAGGCGGGGAGCTGTTTTTT

size: -
V: TRBV28
J: TRBJ2-2
D: -
CDR3: CASSLERTVNTGELFF
DNA: TGTGCCAGCAGTTTGGAAAGGACAGTGAACACCGGGGAGCTGTTTTTT

size: -
V: TRBV10-2
J: TRBJ2-1
D: -
CDR3: CASSVVVGGGDEQFF
DNA: TGCGCCAGCAGTGTCGTGGTAGGTGGCGGCGATGAGCAGTTCTTC

size: -
V: TRBV28
J: TRBJ1-2
D: -
CDR3: CASSFGQGPGYGYTF
DNA: TGTGCCAGCAGTTTCGGGCAGGGGCCTGGCTATGGCTACACCTTC

size: -
V: TRBV19
J: TRBJ1-5
D: TRBD1
CDR3: CASSTTSGTGRQPQHF
DNA: TGTGCCAGTAGTACAACTTCCGGGACAGGAAGACAGCCCCAGCATTTT

size: -
V: TRBV4-1
J: TRBJ1-6
D: -
CDR3: CASSQELDINSPLHF
DNA: TGCGCCAGCAGCCAAGAATTGGACATAAATTCACCCCTCCACTTT

size: -
V: TRBV5-5
J: TRBJ1-1
D: -
CDR3: CASSFVGRTEAFF
DNA: TGTGCCAGCAGCTTCGTTGGTCGGACTGAAGCTTTCTTT

size: -
V: TRBV19
J: TRBJ2-7
D: TRBD1
CDR3: CASSAIGQGDYEQYF
DNA: TGTGCCAGTAGTGCGATCGGACAGGGGGACTACGAGCAGTACTTC

size: -
V: TRBV9
J: TRBJ2-3
D: -
CDR3: CASSVGSGQGGDTQYF
DNA: TGTGCCAGCAGCGTAGGTAGTGGGCAGGGAGGAGATACGCAGTATTTT

size: -
V: TRBV11-2
J: TRBJ2-3
D: TRBD2
CDR3: CASSLTSGTDTQYF
DNA: TGTGCCAGCAGCTTAACTAGCGGCACAGATACGCAGTATTTT

size: -
V: TRBV7-2
J: TRBJ2-3
D: TRBD1
CDR3: CASSLQGGPTDTQYF
DNA: TGTGCCAGCAGCTTGCAAGGGGGCCCCACAGATACGCAGTATTTT

size: -
V: TRBV5-6
J: TRBJ2-2
D: -
CDR3: CASSSDTNTGELFF
DNA: TGTGCCAGCAGCTCGGACACGAACACCGGGGAGCTGTTTTTT

size: -
V: TRBV6-4
J: TRBJ2-3
D: TRBD2
CDR3: CASSELAGDTQYF
DNA: TGTGCCAGCAGTGAACTAGCGGGAGATACGCAGTATTTT

size: few
V: TRBV6-1
J: TRBJ1-1
D: -
CDR3: CASSEHGVHTEAFF
DNA: TGTGCCAGCAGTGAACACGGGGTTCACACTGAAGCTTTCTTT

size: few
V: TRBV5-6
J: TRBJ2-6
D: -
CDR3: CASSLYRESSGANVLTF
DNA: TGTGCCAGCAGCTTGTACAGGGAGAGCTCTGGGGCCAACGTCCTGACTTTC

size: once
V: TRBV15
J: TRBJ2-5
D: TRBD1
CDR3: CATSRDRSRGQETQYF
DNA: TGTGCCACCAGCAGAGATCGAAGCAGGGGGCAAGAGACCCAGTACTTC

size: -
V: TRBV28
J: TRBJ1-2
D: -
CDR3: CASSLAGQGGQHSGYTF
DNA: TGTGCCAGCAGTTTAGCCGGGCAGGGCGGTCAACATAGTGGCTACACCTTC